Shown below are 15 T cell receptor beta chains from a single sample sequenced in a study of cytomegalovirus exposure and HLA in healthy donors. The PCR employed 60 Vbeta primers together with 13 Jbeta primers. Profiled with immunoSEQ multiplex PCR; TCRdb holds only in-frame clones, not every one. Among roughly 120,000 clones listed, approximately 81% were seen once. Sequenced: PBMCs. All receptors derive from a young man in good health and CMV-seronegative.

CDR3 sequence (DNA): TGTGCCAGCAGCTTTGGTCCAGGGGGCGCCGGACCTTACTTC. Amino acid sequence: CASSFGPGGAGPYF. The chain is built from TRBV7-9 and TRBJ2-4; 8 bases map to TRBD1. This CDR3 has 14 amino acids. Germline trimming cut 3 bases from V and 16 bases from J; bases unmatched to any gene: 14. CDR1 is SEHNR, CDR2 FQNEAQ, per germline (reference sequence).

The chain couples TRBV7-8 to TRBJ2-7; 8 nucleotides line up with TRBD2. There are 21 residues in the CDR3. Unmatched junction bases numbered 20, after V lost 1 base and J lost 0 bases. Germline CDR1 is SGHVS and CDR2 is FQNEAQ. CDR3 residues: CASSLGLAGTHPRKNSYEQYF. CDR3 DNA sequence: TGTGCCAGCAGCTTAGGGCTAGCGGGCACCCATCCGCGGAAAAACTCCTACGAGCAGTACTTC.

V is TRBV13 and J is TRBJ2-3; 9 bases are a match to TRBD2. J lost 5 bases, V lost 3 bases, and 9 bases had no gene match. The length of the CDR3 is 16 residues. CDR1 is PRHDT and CDR2 is FYEKMQ in the germline V gene (reference sequence). Written as DNA, the CDR3 is TGTGCCAGCAGCTTGACTAGCGGCCTAACCGGAGATACGCAGTATTTT. It is translated as CASSLTSGLTGDTQYF.

V and J are TRBV7-6 and TRBJ1-1; 12 bases align to TRBD1. The J segment lost 11 bases and the V segment lost 1 base, leaving 5 bases of the junction unmatched. The CDR3 runs 14 residues. Germline V gene lookup returns CDR1 SGHVS and CDR2 FNYEAQ. The CDR3 loop reads CASSLVGTGGPAFF. CDR3 nucleotide sequence: TGTGCCAGCAGCTTAGTAGGGACAGGGGGCCCGGCTTTCTTT.

Only one count was recorded for this clone. The J gene is TRBJ2-4, the V gene TRBV6-1; the D is unclear. Trimming took 4 bases from V and 1 from J, leaving 8 bases between them. The germline CDR1 and CDR2 sequences are MNHNS and SASEGT. The CDR3 is 14 amino acids. The CDR3 here is CASSGNQAKNIQYF. CDR3 bases: TGTGCCAGCAGTGGTAACCAGGCCAAAAACATTCAGTACTTC.

This clone showed up just once. The gene calls are TRBV29-1 and TRBJ2-1, with 9 bases that match TRBD2. Germline V CDR1 and CDR2: SQVTM, ANQGSEA. The length of the CDR3 is 14 residues. Losses at the gene ends were 4 bases for V and 8 bases for J; bases not matched to a gene: 9. The CDR3 region is CSVGGLAGKDEQFF. In DNA, the CDR3 is TGCAGCGTTGGAGGTCTAGCGGGAAAGGATGAGCAGTTCTTC.

The sample holds a few counts of this clone. The chain recombines TRBV6-1 with TRBJ2-1; D remains unclear. V lost 0 bases, J lost 2 bases, and 14 bases lay in between. The CDR3 contains 17 residues. Germline values: CDR1 MNHNS, CDR2 SASEGT. The CDR3, as DNA: TGTGCCAGCAGTGAAGCACTTATGGAGTTCCCCTACAATGAGCAGTTCTTC. This translates into CASSEALMEFPYNEQFF.

The chain has TRBV5-5 and TRBJ2-2, with a weak D call TRBD1 (8 bases). Germline assignment: CDR1 SGHKS and CDR2 YYEKEE (reference sequence). Trimming took 5 bases from V and 6 from J, leaving 17 bases between them. This CDR3 has 15 residues. CDR3 residues: CASRTGGAGAGELFF. CDR3 sequence (DNA): TGTGCCAGCAGAACAGGGGGGGCTGGTGCCGGGGAGCTGTTTTTT.

V and J are TRBV7-2 and TRBJ1-1, with a tentative D call TRBD1 (6 bases). The CDR3 has 15 residues. Germline V gives CDR1 SGHTA, CDR2 FQGNSA. The V gene lost 1 base and the J gene lost 7 bases, with 16 bases spanning the gap. CDR3 amino acids: CASSLVSGGRGEAFF. The CDR3, as DNA: TGTGCCAGCAGCTTAGTATCGGGGGGCAGGGGTGAAGCTTTCTTT.

The chain couples TRBV10-3 to TRBJ2-7, with D possibly being TRBD1 (7 bases). In germline, CDR1 is ENHRY, CDR2 SYGVKD. V was cut by 8 bases and J by 4 bases, with 12 bases left in between. CDR3 length: 12 residues. The chain's CDR3 is CAIGGTVYEQYV. CDR3 nucleotide sequence: TGTGCCATCGGAGGGACAGTTTACGAGCAGTACGTC.

The chain has TRBV7-9 and TRBJ2-6; D perhaps matches TRBD1 (5 bases). V was shortened by 3 bases and J by 0 bases, with 18 bases between the two germline ends. This CDR3 spans 19 amino acids. Germline V gives CDR1 SEHNR, CDR2 FQNEAQ (reference sequence). The CDR3 sequence: CASSLETAGMNSGANVLTF. For the CDR3, the DNA is TGTGCCAGCAGCTTGGAGACGGCAGGGATGAACTCTGGGGCCAACGTCCTGACTTTC.

This clone was seen just once. The J gene is TRBJ2-5, the V gene TRBV4-3, with 7 bases that match TRBD2. J lost 4 bases, V lost 2 bases, and 7 bases had no gene match. The CDR3 is 15 residues long. CDR1 and CDR2 from the germline V gene are LGHNA and YSLEER. The CDR3 reads CASSQREGRGETQYF. The DNA of the CDR3 is TGCGCCAGCAGCCAAAGAGAGGGGAGGGGAGAGACCCAGTACTTC.

The chain employs TRBV6-1 and TRBJ1-6; TRBD1 agrees at 7 bases. J was trimmed by 6 bases and V by 8 bases; bases with no gene match: 4. The CDR3 sequence is 13 residues long. Germline assignment: CDR1 MNHNS and CDR2 SASEGT. Here the CDR3 reads CASRGQLNSPLHF. For the CDR3, the DNA is TGTGCCAGCCGGGGACAGCTTAATTCACCCCTCCACTTT.

V and J are TRBV11-2 and TRBJ2-3; D not certain. The CDR3 runs 18 residues. Germline CDR1 and CDR2: SGHAT and FQNNGV. The V end was cut by 5 bases, the J end by 4 bases, with 25 bases between. The CDR3 bases are TGTGCCAGCAGCCCCCGCCGAGTCGCCGTGTCGGTCGCAGATACGCAGTATTTT. Residues: CASSPRRVAVSVADTQYF.

The chain employs TRBV18 and TRBJ1-1, with D possibly being TRBD1 (5 bases). This CDR3 has 13 amino acids. The germline CDR1 and CDR2 sequences are KGHSH and LQKENI. The V and J ends lost 2 bases and 3 bases respectively, with 7 bases between them. The CDR3 here is CASSPDRDTEAFF. In DNA, the CDR3 is TGTGCCAGCTCACCAGACAGAGACACTGAAGCTTTCTTT.